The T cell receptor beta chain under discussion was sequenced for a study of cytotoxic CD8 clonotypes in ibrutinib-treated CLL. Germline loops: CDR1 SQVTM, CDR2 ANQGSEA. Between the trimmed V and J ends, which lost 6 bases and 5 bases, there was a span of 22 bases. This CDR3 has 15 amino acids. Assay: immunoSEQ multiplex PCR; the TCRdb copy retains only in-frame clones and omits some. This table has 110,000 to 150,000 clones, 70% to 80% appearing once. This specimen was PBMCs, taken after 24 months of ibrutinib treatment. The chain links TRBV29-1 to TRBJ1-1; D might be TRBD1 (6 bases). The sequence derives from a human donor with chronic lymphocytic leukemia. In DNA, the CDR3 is TGCAGCGTCGGTGCACCGGGACACCCGTGGACTGAAGCTTTCTTT. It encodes CSVGAPGHPWTEAFF.